This entry lists 23 T cell receptor beta chains sequenced from one sample in a study of T cell responses to AZD1222 COVID-19 vaccine. Only in-frame clones appear in the TCRdb table, and some are missing; sequencing was by immunoSEQ multiplex PCR. Among some 75,000 clones, nearly 90% were seen once, and the ten largest hold 11%. This material consisted of peripheral blood, taken on day 0 of AZD1222 vaccination. These receptors all stem from an adult in good health.

CDR3 amino acids: CAWSVLGTANQPQHF. The DNA of the CDR3 is TGTGCCTGGAGTGTGTTGGGGACAGCGAATCAGCCCCAGCATTTT. The chain employs TRBV30 and TRBJ1-5, with 7 bases aligning to TRBD1. This CDR3 spans 15 amino acids. Trimming at V came to 0 bases and at J to 4 bases, leaving 6 bases not matched to a gene. Germline CDR1 is GTSNPN and CDR2 is SVGIG (reference sequence).

Concerning this clone itself: This may be a read error: a much more frequent sequence differs by one nucleotide. Other DNA sequences in this sample translate to the same CDR3. The chain links TRBV11-2 to TRBJ1-2; 7 bases are a match to TRBD1. The CDR3 spans 13 residues. Germline V lookup: CDR1 SGHAT, CDR2 FQNNGV. The V segment lost 5 bases and the J segment 3 bases; nucleotides outside the gene matches: 3. The CDR3 DNA follows: TGTGCCAGCAGCCCCGGACAGGACTATGGCTACACCTTC. Protein sequence: CASSPGQDYGYTF. Looking up the rest from reference TRBV11-2 and TRBJ1-2 gives the full variable domain: EAGVAQSPRYKIIEKRQSVAFWCNPISGHATLYWYQQILGQGPKLLIQFQNNGVVDDSQLPKDRFSAERLKGVDSTLKIQPAKLEDSAVYLCASSPGQDYGYTFGSGTRLTVV.

The rearrangement joins TRBV6-5 to TRBJ1-1; D is perhaps TRBD1 (6 bases). The CDR3 is 13 amino acids. V shed 7 bases and J shed 5 bases, with 14 bases lying between them. CDR1 MNHEY and CDR2 SVGAGI come from the germline V gene. The DNA of the CDR3 is TGTGCCAGCACCTGGGGAGGGGGTACTGAAGCTTTCTTT. It yields the protein CASTWGGGTEAFF.

The rearrangement uses TRBV28 and TRBJ2-7; the D gene could be TRBD1 or TRBD2 (5 bases each). Germline V CDR1 and CDR2: MDHEN, SYDVKM. The length of the CDR3 is 15 residues. V dropped 5 bases and J dropped 0 bases, with 14 bases sitting between them. The CDR3 sequence is CASSRPGLTSYEQYF. The CDR3 DNA follows: TGTGCCAGCAGTCGACCGGGGCTTACCTCCTACGAGCAGTACTTC.

The CDR3 region is CASSIQGTGNTIYF. CDR3 coding DNA: TGTGCCAGCAGTATACAGGGTACTGGAAACACCATATATTTT. The genes are TRBV6-5 and TRBJ1-3; tentative D call: TRBD1 (6 bases). The CDR3 is 14 amino acids. The germline gives CDR1 MNHEY, CDR2 SVGAGI. The ends were cut back, 5 bases at V and 2 bases at J, with 10 bases in the middle.

This chain uses TRBV6-5 with TRBJ1-4; D uncertain. The CDR3 runs 13 residues. V gave up 0 bases and J gave up 8 bases, with 7 bases separating them. Germline V gives CDR1 MNHEY, CDR2 SVGAGI. DNA of the CDR3: TGTGCCAGCAGTTACTCGTGGAAAGAAAAACTGTTTTTT. It is translated as CASSYSWKEKLFF.

The CDR3 sequence: CASSQVRGFGNTIYF. The CDR3 nucleotides read TGTGCCAGCAGCCAAGTTAGGGGGTTTGGAAACACCATATATTTT. The rearrangement joins TRBV3-1 (or the pseudogene TRBV3-2) to TRBJ1-3, with a possible D match to TRBD1 (6 bases). The CDR3 is made up of 15 amino acids. V was pared by 1 base and J by 3 bases, with 10 bases between. The germline gives CDR1 LGHDT, CDR2 YNNKEL (reference sequence).

This sequence joins TRBV6-5 and TRBJ1-1; tentatively, D is TRBD1 (5 bases). The CDR3 contains 13 residues. CDR1 and CDR2 from the germline V gene are MNHEY and SVGAGI. Between the trimmed V and J ends, which lost 5 bases and 7 bases, there was a span of 14 bases. DNA for the CDR3: TGTGCCAGCAGTCTCATTCGACAGTTTGAAGCTTTCTTT. Residues: CASSLIRQFEAFF.

This chain uses TRBV18 with TRBJ2-7, with D perhaps matching TRBD1 (6 bases). CDR1 and CDR2 (germline): KGHSH, LQKENI. The CDR3 length is 17 residues. V was clipped by 3 bases and J by 2 bases, with 20 bases between them. CDR3 sequence (DNA): TGTGCCAGCTCACCGCCTTGGGGGCCTCTCCCTGCCTACGAGCAGTACTTC. Protein sequence: CASSPPWGPLPAYEQYF.

CDR3 in amino acids: CASSVARASYNEQFF. CDR3 nucleotides: TGTGCCAGCAGCGTCGCGCGGGCTTCCTACAATGAGCAGTTCTTC. The gene calls are TRBV9 and TRBJ2-1, with D possibly being TRBD2 (5 bases). CDR1 and CDR2 from the germline V gene are SGDLS and YYNGEE. This CDR3 has 15 residues. Between the trimmed V and J ends, which lost 2 bases and 1 base, there was a span of 10 bases.

This chain links TRBV7-3 with TRBJ1-6, with D possibly TRBD1 on 6 matching bases. Deletions cut 5 bases from V and 10 bases from J, with 15 bases between. The CDR3 is 14 amino acids. Germline V gene lookup returns CDR1 SGHTA and CDR2 FQGTGA. CDR3: CASSQGGALSPLHF. DNA for the CDR3: TGTGCCAGCAGCCAAGGGGGGGCGCTCTCACCCCTCCACTTT.

A single count supports this clone. This chain joins TRBV27 and TRBJ2-2, with D unclear. CDR3 length: 11 residues. The V and J ends lost 5 bases and 6 bases respectively, with 4 bases between them. Germline CDR1 MNHEY, CDR2 SMNVEV (reference sequence). CDR3 DNA: TGTGCCAGCAGTAATTCCGGGGAGCTGTTTTTT. Its translation is CASSNSGELFF.

This clone has a handful of counts. The chain recombines TRBV7-8 with TRBJ2-5; possible D gene TRBD2, 6 bases. The germline V gene has CDR1 SGHVS and CDR2 FQNEAQ. Trimming pared 2 bases from V and 4 bases from J, leaving 11 bases between. The CDR3 covers 14 residues. The CDR3 DNA follows: TGTGCCAGCAGCTTATACGGGAGCGGAGAGACCCAGTACTTC. As protein: CASSLYGSGETQYF.

The genes are TRBV19 and TRBJ2-7, with 7 bases matching TRBD1. From germline, CDR1 is LNHDA and CDR2 SQIVND (reference sequence). This CDR3 is built from 14 residues. With 5 bases clipped from V and 7 bases from J, the junction kept 11 bases outside the gene matches. The CDR3 DNA reads TGTGCCAGTAGTGTTGCGACAGGGCTAAGGGAGCAGTACTTC. Encoded protein: CASSVATGLREQYF.

This rearrangement joins TRBV28 to TRBJ2-7; 10 nucleotides align to TRBD2. The CDR3 has 15 amino acids. V shed 6 bases, J shed 3 bases, and the junction held 8 bases outside the gene matches. Germline lookup yields CDR1 MDHEN and CDR2 SYDVKM. CDR3 in DNA: TGTGCCAGCAGCACGAGTAGCGGGAGGATCTACGAGCAGTACTTC. Translation gives CASSTSSGRIYEQYF.

The rearrangement joins TRBV28 to TRBJ1-6; 7 bases align to TRBD1. CDR3 length: 15 residues. V trimming: 6 bases; J trimming: 3 bases; junction bases outside the gene matches: 5. From germline, CDR1 is MDHEN and CDR2 SYDVKM. This chain's CDR3 is CASREGAHYNSPLHF. The CDR3 DNA reads as TGTGCCAGCAGGGAGGGGGCTCACTATAATTCACCCCTCCACTTT.

The rearrangement joins TRBV12-3 or TRBV12-4 to TRBJ2-1, with 7 bases that match TRBD1. V shed 6 bases, J shed 7 bases, and the junction held 6 bases outside the gene matches. The CDR3 sequence is 13 residues long. CDR3 sequence: CASSSGTVNEQFF. In DNA form, the CDR3 reads TGTGCCAGCAGCTCCGGGACAGTGAATGAGCAGTTCTTC.

J is TRBJ2-2 and V is TRBV18; D is undetermined. The CDR3 extends over 15 amino acids. The germline gives CDR1 KGHSH, CDR2 LQKENI. V lost 0 bases and J 1 base, leaving 6 bases between the germline ends. CDR3 DNA: TGTGCCAGCTCACCACCGGGCGGGAACACCGGGGAGCTGTTTTTT. Its protein product is CASSPPGGNTGELFF.

The V gene is TRBV6-5, the J gene TRBJ2-3, with 8 bases matching TRBD1. V lost 6 bases and J lost 5; bases outside the gene matches: 4. Germline CDR1 reads MNHEY; CDR2 reads SVGAGI. This CDR3 is 13 amino acids long. The CDR3 nucleotides read TGTGCCAGCAGGTCAGGGGGCGAAGATACGCAGTATTTT. It specifies CASRSGGEDTQYF.

The chain is built from TRBV5-4 and TRBJ2-1; 9 bases agree with TRBD2. Germline loops: CDR1 SGHNT, CDR2 YYREEE (reference sequence). The V and J ends lost 0 bases and 7 bases, in that order; junction bases with no gene match: 8. This CDR3 has 16 amino acids. As DNA, the CDR3 is TGTGCCAGCAGCTTGGGGGGGACTAGCATTACAAATGAGCAGTTCTTC. Translated, it gives CASSLGGTSITNEQFF.

The chain links TRBV11-2 to TRBJ1-1, with D possibly TRBD1 on 5 matching bases. This CDR3 is built from 15 residues. Trimming left V 1 base short and J 1 base short, with 10 bases between. The germline V gene has CDR1 SGHAT and CDR2 FQNNGV. The CDR3 bases are TGTGCCAGCAGCTTAGTAGGTGGGGGGAACACTGAAGCTTTCTTT. Translation: CASSLVGGGNTEAFF.

This chain uses TRBV2 with TRBJ2-2; D remains unclear. CDR1 is SNHLY and CDR2 is FYNNEI in the germline V gene. The ends were cut back, 4 bases at V and 3 bases at J, with 3 bases in the middle. The CDR3 loop spans 12 amino acids. The CDR3 sequence: CASSVHTGELFF. CDR3 nucleotide sequence: TGTGCCAGCAGTGTCCACACCGGGGAGCTGTTTTTT.

The chain uses TRBV7-3 and TRBJ2-2; possible D gene TRBD2, 5 bases. Germline V CDR1 and CDR2: SGHTA, FQGTGA. CDR3 length equals 14 residues. The V gene lost 8 bases and the J gene lost 4 bases, with 14 bases spanning the gap. CDR3 residues: CASRTASGTGELFF. The DNA for the CDR3 is TGTGCCAGCCGGACTGCGTCGGGCACCGGGGAGCTGTTTTTT.